Here is one TCR beta chain with its context. Its antigen is still unknown. This record belongs to a study of liver allograft versus peripheral blood T cells. Study-wide context: T cell receptor repertoires in transplanted livers were compared with those in recipients' peripheral blood. Notes on the study in general: Reportedly, the T cell receptor repertoires present inside liver allografts differed from those in peripheral blood.

TCRdb reprocessed the reads via MiXCR and lists one record per CDR3 protein. This sample has over 10,000 distinct CDR3 sequences, with under 20% found just once. The sequence was collected from a human patient who had a liver transplant. Among the T cells, some may be from the graft donor.

As DNA, the CDR3 is TGTGCCAGCTCACAACAGACAGGGAACACCGGGGAGCTGTTTTTT. Its protein product is CASSQQTGNTGELFF. The J gene is TRBJ2-2, the V gene TRBV18, with D possibly matching TRBD1 (6 bases). With 4 bases removed from V and 1 base from J, the gap between germline ends came to 10 bases. The CDR3 covers 15 residues. Germline assignment: CDR1 KGHSH and CDR2 LQKENI.